This T cell receptor (beta chain) appears in the sequencing data of a study of shared T cell receptors in the human thymus. V lost 7 bases and J 0 bases, leaving 8 bases between the germline ends. Germline V gene data show CDR1 as SGDLS and CDR2 as YYNGEE. The CDR3 contains 12 residues. Generated by immunoSEQ multiplex PCR, the TCRdb table keeps only in-frame clones and is missing some. This table has 600,000 to 900,000 clones, around 85% appearing once. These data were also filed under a second study, of human thymus T cells. As reported in that work: Unrelated individuals were reported by related research to share highly overlapping thymic repertoires.

The genes are TRBV9 and TRBJ2-7, with no clear D. The sample taken for sequencing was thymocytes. This TCR came from a girl less than two years old with a congenital heart defect. The CDR3 coding sequence is TGTGCCAGCGGCCCAAGCTCCTACGAGCAGTACTTC. Encoded protein: CASGPSSYEQYF.